This section outlines one T cell receptor (beta chain) sequence together with its context. Its antigen is unknown. Qualities for individual bases were not recorded, and no much larger clone is one base off. At the junction V is shortened by 4 bases and J by 3 bases; bases outside the gene matches: 12. The germline V gene encodes CDR1 SGHRS and CDR2 YFSETQ. The CDR3 holds 16 amino acids from the cysteine to the phenylalanine. This entry keeps only the CDR3 DNA: 48 bases, framed from base 1. This sample was included in a study of identical twins (dated by TCRdb to about 2016). For context, the study as a whole: TCR alpha and beta repertoires from monozygotic twins, unrelated adults of various ages and cord blood were deep-sequenced to test whether fetal clonotypes persist. To rule out contamination, the twin experiments were replicated at different times with different library preparation protocols.

Broader findings and caveats from the paper: A weaker excess of twin sharing was found in beta out-of-frame sequences because the signal-to-noise ratio was lowered by fewer shared sequences. Because the same donors could not be followed over many years, conclusions were based on cross-sectional statistical analysis. Fewer insertions were carried by abundant cord blood beta clonotypes; a weaker similar trend was observed in young adult naive repertoires, while no such trend was observed in memory repertoires. Out-of-frame TCR alpha sharing in monozygotic twins was systematically underestimated by recombination models, whereas sharing between unrelated individuals was in agreement with the recombination models. Compared with coincidental sharing between unrelated individuals, an excess of low generation-probability sequences was observed among out-of-frame TCR alpha sequences shared between twins. Invariant T cells such as MAIT and iNKT could partly confound zero-insertion analyses, although diverse VJ usage argued against such confounding for most clonotypes.

Only healthy Caucasian donors were included. The twin cohort comprised three pairs of female monozygotic twins, all aged roughly 18 to 29 years. Peripheral blood mononuclear cells were used as the source from which RNA for TCR libraries was isolated. The library was produced with 5' RACE. These reads were obtained on an Illumina HiSeq 2000. A universal primer binding site was added through template switching, and the final cDNA carried a unique molecular identifier so that TCR cDNA molecules could be counted accurately. Specific primers in the conserved constant-segment region were used to synthesize first-strand cDNA for the TCR alpha and beta chains. To control for contamination, every cDNA library carried two barcodes: a SMART-Mk sample barcode plus Illumina barcodes. TruSeq adapter sequences along with Illumina sample barcodes were introduced in two successive PCR steps. Sequencing of the TCR alpha and beta cDNA libraries was done on the Illumina HiSeq platform using custom primers. As for the original processing: Raw reads were processed with MiGEC to extract unique molecular identifiers, and MiXCR was used to determine CDR3 positions. Recombination models were inferred per individual with the repgenHMM and IGoR tools using an EM algorithm. Shared clonotype analysis was performed with the tcR package in R, normalizing sharing by the product of cloneset sizes. To study raw recombination without the effects of thymic and clonal selection, out-of-frame nonproductive sequences were analyzed. The public reads were quality trimmed at Q25 with fastp and then assembled into clones with MiXCR by TCRdb, keeping productive beta chains. Rows are combined by CDR3 protein, so each entry shows the most common genes and DNA. The V and J calls here are based on TCRdb, not the publication. For this sample the table gives about 720,000 distinct CDR3 sequences, of which 8.5% to 9.5% were detected only once. The ten largest clones take up approximately 0.96% of the sample.

This sample also appeared in a second study, on yellow fever vaccine responses in identical twins. Reported in the second study: According to the authors, the vaccine-induced T cell response in identical twins seemed to be partly convergent and partly specific to each individual. The study precisely tracked vaccine-responding T cell clones in identical twins.

The chain employs TRBV5-1 and TRBJ2-5, and 7 bases in between align with TRBD1. The sample taken for sequencing was PBMCs. The receptor was isolated from a woman under 30 in good health. The DNA sequence is as follows: TGCGCCAGCAGCCTCCCCCGACAGGGACATAAAGAGACCCAGTACTTC. Translated, it reads CASSLPRQGHKETQYF. Outside the CDR3, residues come from the reference TRBV5-1 and TRBJ2-5 proteins, so the full variable domain is: KAGVTQTPRYLIKTRGQQVTLSCSPISGHRSVSWYQQTPGQGLQFLFEYFSETQRNKGNFPGRFSGRQFSNSRSEMNVSTLELGDSALYLCASSLPRQGHKETQYFGPGTRLLVL.